This T cell receptor (beta chain) was captured in a study of identical twins (dated by TCRdb to 2016 to 2018). Study-level background: The study deep-sequenced TCR alpha and beta repertoires from monozygotic twins, unrelated adults of various ages and cord blood to test whether fetal clonotypes persist. Replicate twin experiments were performed at different times using different library preparation protocols to rule out contamination.

The CDR1 and CDR2 encoded by the germline V gene (reference sequence) are LNHNV and YYDKDF. The junction carries 17 bases between V and J, which are trimmed by 2 bases and 0 bases respectively. The CDR3, cysteine through phenylalanine, is 17 amino acids long. The entry retains the CDR3 DNA only, 51 bases that are in frame from base 1. General conclusions and limits of the study: Abundant cord blood beta clonotypes carried fewer insertions; young adult naive repertoires showed a weaker similar trend, while memory repertoires showed none. Because the same donors could not be followed over many years, conclusions were based on cross-sectional statistical analysis. In monozygotic twins, out-of-frame TCR alpha sharing was systematically underestimated by recombination models, although the models agreed with sharing between unrelated individuals. Zero-insertion analyses could be partly confounded by invariant T cells such as MAIT and iNKT, though diverse VJ usage argued against such confounding for most clonotypes. Compared with coincidental sharing between unrelated individuals, out-of-frame TCR alpha sequences shared between twins had an excess of sequences with low generation probability. A weaker excess of twin sharing was found in beta out-of-frame sequences because the signal-to-noise ratio was lowered by fewer shared sequences.

The protocol used for the library was 5' RACE. The reads were generated on an Illumina HiSeq 2000. Template switching added a universal primer binding site, and the final cDNA carried a unique molecular identifier that allowed TCR cDNA molecules to be counted accurately. Specific primers in the conserved constant-segment region were used to synthesize first-strand cDNA for the TCR alpha and beta chains. To control for contamination, every cDNA library carried two barcodes: a SMART-Mk sample barcode plus Illumina barcodes. Two successive PCR steps introduced TruSeq adapter sequences along with Illumina sample barcodes. The TCR alpha and beta cDNA libraries were sequenced on the Illumina HiSeq platform using custom primers. On the authors' methods: MiGEC processed the raw reads to extract unique molecular identifiers, while MiXCR was used to determine the CDR3 positions. Recombination models were inferred per individual with the repgenHMM and IGoR tools using an EM algorithm. The analysis of shared clonotypes was done with the tcR package in R, with sharing normalized by the product of cloneset sizes. To study raw recombination free of thymic and clonal selection effects, out-of-frame nonproductive sequences were analyzed. In-frame beta chains were kept once TCRdb had trimmed the public reads at Q25 with fastp and called clones with MiXCR. Identical CDR3 proteins give one entry, which carries the most common genes and DNA. TCRdb's processing, not the authors', yielded these V and J calls. This sample has around 570,000 distinct CDR3 sequences in its table, and just under 10% of those were observed once. Under 3% of the sample goes to the ten largest clones.

Every donor was a healthy Caucasian. The twin cohort consisted of three pairs of female monozygotic twins, all aged about 18 to 29 years. The RNA used for TCR libraries was isolated from peripheral blood mononuclear cells. This clonotype was observed a few times. The clone's antigen remains unknown. No much larger clone exists at a distance of one base, and base qualities are not known. In addition, the sample was reused for a study of yellow fever vaccine responses in identical twins. The second source states: The authors reported that the T cell response to vaccination in identical twins appeared partly convergent and partly personalized. In identical twins, the study followed T cell clones that responded to the vaccine with precision.

Recombination joined TRBV15 with TRBJ2-7, and the D gene may be TRBD2, 6 bases matching. Sequenced: PBMCs. The receptor comes from a young woman in good health. The CDR3 sequence is CATSRILAGQDSYEQYF. The sequence in DNA is TGTGCCACCAGCAGAATATTGGCGGGGCAGGACTCCTACGAGCAGTACTTC. When the CDR3 is completed using the reference TRBV15 and TRBJ2-7 genes on either side, the full variable domain is DAMVIQNPRYQVTQFGKPVTLSCSQTLNHNVMYWYQQKSSQAPKLLFHYYDKDFNNEADTPDNFQSRRPNTSFCFLDIRSPGLGDTAMYLCATSRILAGQDSYEQYFGPGTRLTVT.